Described below is a single T cell receptor (beta chain) sequence and its context. There is no known antigen for this receptor. The sample holds no much larger clone one base away, and base qualities are not on file. Using the deep immunoSEQ assay, multiplex PCR amplified TCR CDR3 regions from genomic DNA. Extracted genomic DNA from each cell subset was spread evenly across all wells of several immunoSEQ 96-well plates, with each plate serving as a replicate. Each replicate PCR for sorted subsets received about 200 ng genomic DNA, equal to around 32,000 T cell genomes. Purified libraries were quantified with a Qubit 3.0 fluorometer, sized on a Bioanalyzer 2100, and re-quantified with the KAPA Library Quantification kit. Every immunoSEQ 96-well plate was sequenced on a dedicated single-read 150-cycle Illumina NextSeq 550 flow cell. The authors' analysis ran thus. Because the immunoSEQ output held only junctional sequences and lacked quality scores, the filtering could not match the filtering applied to full-length reads. Sequences were annotated with PyIR, a Python wrapper for IgBLAST v1.9, and V/J genes and CDR3 were assigned using IMGT germline references. Reads with weak V/J assignments (E-value above 1e-6), missing CDR3, stop codons, out-of-frame junctions, or ambiguous translated residues were removed. V3J clonotypes were defined by identical inferred V gene, J gene, and CDR3 amino acid sequence. Percentage overlap between repertoires was calculated by dividing the number of shared unique clonotypes by the size of the smaller repertoire. RTK rarefaction, the Chao1 estimator, and Recon v2.1 estimates of unobserved clonotypes were used to assess repertoire richness. For all TCRbeta clonotypes obtained by the gDNA method from a handful of donors, generation probabilities were computed with OLGA. This is the immuneACCESS table as TCRdb keeps it, with only in-frame sequences that have V and J called. A part of the clones is gone; compared with another copy, unresolved V genes explain less than half, and the rest is unexplained. V and J calls plus clone size are reproduced from that table; the DNA served to infer D and trimming. In this sample the table shows around 1.6 million clones, under 99% of which occur a single time. The ten largest clones add up to approximately 0.44% of the sample.

The donors were healthy, HIV-negative adults who had no recently reported acute infections or vaccinations. All donors were Caucasian adults living in Nashville, Tennessee, USA. Magnetic negative selection was used to enrich CD4+ T cells, after which naive cells were positively selected on CD45RA and the negative fraction became the memory subset. Blood was obtained by leukapheresis, after which PBMCs were separated by Ficoll-Histopaque density gradient centrifugation and cryopreserved in liquid nitrogen vapor phase. Purity and quantity of every magnetically sorted T cell population were checked by analytical flow cytometry. From each sorted fraction, genomic DNA was isolated and quantified by UV absorbance on a Nanodrop 2000c. This specimen belongs to a study of shared clonotypes between healthy human individuals (TCRdb year 2020). Notes on the research overall: A couple of women and three men aged 18 to 49 years were included in the cohort. For each donor, three plates each were used for CD4 naive and CD4 memory, two plates were used for CD8 naive, and one plate was used for CD8 memory. Blood TCR repertoires of 5 or 6 healthy adults were deeply sequenced to estimate repertoire size and the extent of clonotype sharing between individuals. To increase sequencing depth and limit assay-specific biases, different laboratories used diverse techniques to prepare libraries and sequence TCR repertoires. Per donor, leukapheresis produced somewhere between about 0.94 and 10 billion PBMCs.

Points the paper makes about the study in general: The small number of donors limited the genetic and exposure-history diversity represented. Sampling was restricted to blood, and TCR repertoires in tissues likely differ from the TCR repertoires found in blood. Clonotypes shared by all four sorted-subset donors showed higher generation probabilities than non-shared clonotypes. Roughly 5% of naive CD4, roughly 3.6% of naive CD8, approximately 2.2% of memory CD4, and roughly 0.4% of memory CD8 clonotypes were shared across several donors. Naive subsets generally had larger estimated clonotype richness than memory subsets. Pairwise subsampling indicated that sequencing depth was expected to affect the degree of clonotype sharing among donors. Even with the large sequencing depth, rarefaction of the sorted-subset datasets indicated that sequencing was incomplete.

The receptor was isolated from a man aged 25 to 40 in good health. The sequencing sample was made of naive CD4+ T cells sorted from blood. The meaning of the sample's cell subset or site label: CD45RA+ positively selected.

The nucleotide sequence is TGTGCCAGCAGTTTAATAACTAGAGCCTACAATGAGCAGTTCTTC. This encodes CASSLITRAYNEQFF. The chain joins TRBV28 to TRBJ2-1; TRBD2 might be the D gene, on 5 matching bases. For CDR1 and CDR2, the germline V gene lists MDHEN and SYDVKM. V is shortened by 2 bases, J by 2 bases, and the region joining them spans 10 bases. The CDR3 starts with the cysteine, ends with the phenylalanine, and has 15 residues. CDR3 DNA only is kept here, 45 bases in frame from base 1. The reference TRBV28 and TRBJ2-1 proteins fill in what lies around the CDR3, so the full variable domain reads DVKVTQSSRYLVKRTGEKVFLECVQDMDHENMFWYRQDPGLGLRLIYFSYDVKMKEKGDIPEGYSVSREKKERFSLILESASTNQTSMYLCASSLITRAYNEQFFGPGTRLTVL.